These 13 T cell receptor beta chains originate from one sample sequenced in a study of cytomegalovirus exposure and HLA in healthy donors. PCR used 60 Vbeta primers and 13 Jbeta primers. The assay was immunoSEQ multiplex PCR, and TCRdb's table has in-frame clones only and misses some. The sample has roughly 72,000 clones; the top ten hold 3.8%. Sequencing input: PBMCs. Receptors were obtained from a man aged 18-30 years in good health and CMV-seropositive.

The chain joins TRBV2 to TRBJ2-2, with 7 bases identical to TRBD2. Germline values: CDR1 SNHLY, CDR2 FYNNEI. The ends lost 7 bases at V and 3 bases at J; junction bases unmatched: 11. This CDR3 has 16 residues. CDR3 bases: TGTGCCAGCACCCTCCGGTCTAGCGGACACACCGGGGAGCTGTTTTTT. This codes for CASTLRSSGHTGELFF. The full variable domain, completed using reference TRBV2 and TRBJ2-2, is EPEVTQTPSHQVTQMGQEVILRCVPISNHLYFYWYRQILGQKVEFLVSFYNNEISEKSEIFDDQFSVERPDGSNFTLKIRSTKLEDSAMYFCASTLRSSGHTGELFFGEGSRLTVL.

This chain links TRBV27 with TRBJ2-2; D is unclear. CDR3 length: 14 residues. Germline values: CDR1 MNHEY, CDR2 SMNVEV (reference sequence). Trimming took off 6 bases at V and 6 bases at J, with 14 bases between the two ends. The CDR3 sequence is CASSPFGRAGELFF. The CDR3 DNA reads as TGTGCCAGCAGCCCGTTTGGTCGGGCCGGGGAGCTGTTTTTT.

The chain carries TRBV30 and TRBJ1-2; D uncertain. CDR3 length equals 11 residues. Germline lookup yields CDR1 GTSNPN and CDR2 SVGIG (reference sequence). Trimming cost V 6 bases and J 2 bases, with 7 bases left between them. The CDR3 spells CACIENYGYTF. CDR3 bases: TGTGCCTGTATAGAGAACTATGGCTACACCTTC.

In regard to this clone: This sample includes further DNA sequences coding for the same CDR3. The rearrangement joins TRBV6-5 to TRBJ2-5, with D maybe TRBD1 (5 bases). CDR1 MNHEY and CDR2 SVGAGI come from the germline V gene. Trimming removed 6 bases from V and 4 bases from J, with 15 bases in between. The CDR3 runs 14 residues. The CDR3 reads CASSRQGGSETQYF. The CDR3 DNA follows: TGTGCCAGCAGCCGGCAGGGTGGTTCAGAGACCCAGTACTTC.

V usage is TRBV6-4 and J usage is TRBJ1-1; D is unclear. The V end was cut by 2 bases, the J end by 1 base, with 5 bases between. This CDR3 has 13 amino acids. Germline CDR1 and CDR2: MRHNA and SNTAGT. This CDR3 reads CASSDGQNTEAFF. CDR3 nucleotide sequence: TGTGCCAGCAGTGACGGGCAGAACACTGAAGCTTTCTTT.

The V and J genes are TRBV7-2 and TRBJ2-3; 11 nucleotides line up with TRBD2. The V gene's germline CDR1 is SGHTA and CDR2 FQGNSA. There are 16 residues in the CDR3. The junction had 3 bases not matched to a gene; V was cut back by 2 bases and J by 2 bases. CDR3 protein: CASSLTSGGYTDTQYF. DNA of the CDR3: TGTGCCAGCAGCTTAACTAGCGGGGGATACACAGATACGCAGTATTTT.

The genes are TRBV30 and TRBJ2-7; D may be TRBD1 (7 bases). There are 17 residues in the CDR3. With 8 bases removed from V and 3 bases from J, the gap between germline ends came to 29 bases. Germline values: CDR1 GTSNPN, CDR2 SVGIG (reference sequence). CDR3 sequence reads: CANQPGRGARHHYEQYF. The CDR3 DNA sequence: TGTGCCAACCAACCGGGCAGGGGGGCAAGGCACCACTACGAGCAGTACTTC.

This chain connects TRBV19 to TRBJ2-1; 8 bases agree with TRBD1. CDR1 LNHDA and CDR2 SQIVND come from the germline V gene (reference sequence). The CDR3 covers 15 residues. The V gene end was trimmed by 3 bases and the J gene end by 5 bases; junction bases not matched to a gene: 6. The CDR3 region has the DNA TGTGCCAGTAGTATCCCGAGGACAGGGCACAATGAGCAGTTCTTC. Protein product: CASSIPRTGHNEQFF.

The genes are TRBV28 and TRBJ2-2; D possibly corresponds to TRBD1 (5 bases). Trimming pared 6 bases from V and 7 bases from J, leaving 15 bases between. Germline assignment: CDR1 MDHEN and CDR2 SYDVKM. This CDR3 is built from 14 residues. The CDR3 DNA sequence: TGTGCCAGCAGGGATGACAGACGCGTCGGGGAGCTGTTTTTT. The encoded protein is CASRDDRRVGELFF.

The chain has TRBV28 and TRBJ2-7; 7 nucleotides match TRBD2. The CDR3 totals 12 residues. Losses at the gene ends were 5 bases for V and 4 bases for J; bases not matched to a gene: 2. Looked up from germline, CDR1 is MDHEN and CDR2 is SYDVKM. CDR3 sequence reads: CASSRGGYEQYF. The CDR3 coding sequence is TGTGCCAGCAGTCGGGGAGGGTACGAGCAGTACTTC.

The chain joins TRBV28 to TRBJ1-3, with 8 nucleotides matching TRBD1. The CDR3 consists of 17 residues. From germline, CDR1 is MDHEN and CDR2 SYDVKM. The J segment lost 0 bases and the V segment lost 6 bases, leaving 10 bases of the junction unmatched. The DNA for the CDR3 is TGTGCCAGCAGAGCACCGGGACAGGATAGCTCTGGAAACACCATATATTTT. Protein product: CASRAPGQDSSGNTIYF.

The chain joins TRBV5-5 to TRBJ1-1; no clear D gene. CDR1 is SGHKS, CDR2 YYEKEE, per germline (reference sequence). CDR3 length: 12 residues. V lost 7 bases to trimming and J lost 3 bases, with 10 bases between them. The CDR3 DNA is TGTGCCAGCGCGGGAGGGCACACTGAAGCTTTCTTT. Amino acid sequence: CASAGGHTEAFF.

The chain has TRBV5-1 and TRBJ1-2; 7 nucleotides agree with TRBD1. The V gene's germline CDR1 is SGHRS and CDR2 YFSETQ. With 4 bases clipped from V and 3 bases from J, the junction kept 9 bases outside the gene matches. The CDR3 length is 15 residues. CDR3 bases: TGCGCCAGCAGCGCGCATACAGGGGTGGACTATGGCTACACCTTC. Translating gives CASSAHTGVDYGYTF.